These T cell receptor beta chains were read from a single sample in a study of OX40 agonist ivuxolimab in advanced cancers. Sequencing was performed with immunoSEQ multiplex PCR; in TCRdb, only in-frame clones are kept and a portion is missing. The table records 60,000 to 85,000 clones, approximately 92% of them present only once. Sequenced material: CD4+ or CD8+ T cells sorted from blood, taken in a trial of the OX40 agonist ivuxolimab. The receptors come from an adult with an advanced solid tumor such as melanoma, head and neck, liver or kidney cancer. CDR3s include the opening cysteine and the closing phenylalanine or tryptophan. The D gene is left open where the match is weak. A row's size may be missing; if present it is once, few, many or a size class.

D	size	V	J	DNA	CDR3
TRBD1	-	TRBV2	TRBJ1-5	TGTGCCAGCAGTACCGGGACAGGGATGGGCCCCCAGCATTTT	CASSTGTGMGPQHF
-	-	TRBV27	TRBJ2-7	TGTGCCAGCAGTCTCTACTCGGGCTACGAGCAGTACTTC	CASSLYSGYEQYF
-	-	TRBV7-9	TRBJ2-7	TGTGCCAGCAGCTACGGGGAGGTACAATCCTACGAGCAGTACTTC	CASSYGEVQSYEQYF
TRBD1	once	TRBV27	TRBJ2-7	TGTGCCAGCAGTTTATCTGGGGGACAGTGGCTCTACGAGCAGTACTTC	CASSLSGGQWLYEQYF
-	-	TRBV11-2	TRBJ1-1	TGTGCCAGCAGCTTAGAATTGACAGACACTGAAGCTTTCTTT	CASSLELTDTEAFF
-	-	TRBV4-1	TRBJ1-1	TGCGCCAGCAGCCACCCGGCGGGAATGGGCACTGAAGCTTTCTTT	CASSHPAGMGTEAFF
-	-	TRBV5-4	TRBJ2-7	TGTGCCAGCAGCTTGGGTGATGAGCAGTACTTC	CASSLGDEQYF
-	-	TRBV29-1	TRBJ1-1	TGCAGCGTTGAAGGGGGGGAGAACACTGAAGCTTTCTTT	CSVEGGENTEAFF
-	once	TRBV5-8	TRBJ2-7	TGTGCCAGCAGCTTGAGCCTTCGGGGGAAGTACGAGCAGTACTTC	CASSLSLRGKYEQYF
-	-	TRBV9	TRBJ1-2	TGTGCCAGCAGCGTAGGGGGCACCTATGGCTACACCTTC	CASSVGGTYGYTF
-	-	TRBV7-9	TRBJ1-2	TGTGCCAGCAGAAACACGACTGAAGCTAACTATGGCTACACCTTC	CASRNTTEANYGYTF
-	medium-sized	TRBV28	TRBJ2-5	TGTGCCAGCAGTTTACAGGGGACGAGAGAGACCCAGTACTTC	CASSLQGTRETQYF
-	-	TRBV29-1	TRBJ2-1	TGCAGCGTCGATATAACAGACAATGAGCAGTTCTTC	CSVDITDNEQFF
-	-	TRBV11-3	TRBJ1-5	TGTGCCAGCAGCTTAGCGGAGTATAGCAATCAGCCCCAGCATTTT	CASSLAEYSNQPQHF
-	-	TRBV19	TRBJ2-1	TGTGCCACCTGGGGGGCTTGGAATGAGCAGTTCTTC	CATWGAWNEQFF
-	-	TRBV18	TRBJ1-5	TGTGCCAGCTCACCCATCGGGGGAGGGAGCAATCAGCCCCAGCATTTT	CASSPIGGGSNQPQHF
TRBD1	few	TRBV20-1	TRBJ1-2	TGCAGTGCTAGGAGGACAGGCGGCTACACCTTC	CSARRTGGYTF
TRBD1	-	TRBV10-3	TRBJ2-3	TGTGCCATCAGGACGGACAGGGGTGGTACAGATACGCAGTATTTT	CAIRTDRGGTDTQYF
TRBD1	medium-sized	TRBV27	TRBJ2-7	TGTGCCAGCAGTTTAGGGCAGGGGGCCCACCACGAGCAGTACTTC	CASSLGQGAHHEQYF
-	-	TRBV29-1	TRBJ1-3	TGCAGCGCCGCGGACTACCTCTCTGGAAACACCATATATTTT	CSAADYLSGNTIYF
-	-	TRBV19	TRBJ1-2	TGTGCCAGTAAATTGGTGGGGAGTGGCTATGGCTACACCTTC	CASKLVGSGYGYTF
-	once	TRBV5-1	TRBJ2-7	TGCGCCAGCAGCTTGGGGACGGCAGCAGTATCGAGGGAATACGAGCAGTACTTC	CASSLGTAAVSREYEQYF
TRBD2	-	TRBV6-4	TRBJ2-3	TGTGCCAGCAGCCAATTCAGGGAACCTGGGTCGGAGCGGGGGGCAGATACGCAGTATTTT	CASSQFREPGSERGADTQYF
-	-	TRBV7-9	TRBJ2-1	TGTGCCATCCGGGCTTCGACCTACAATGAGCAGTTCTTC	CAIRASTYNEQFF
TRBD2	-	TRBV9	TRBJ2-1	TGTGCCAGCAGCGTAGCGGGGGGGCCGGGGAATGAGCAGTTCTTC	CASSVAGGPGNEQFF
TRBD1	-	TRBV7-9	TRBJ2-7	TGTGCCAGCAGCCCTGGACAGGGGTACGAGCAGTACTTC	CASSPGQGYEQYF
TRBD1	-	TRBV7-2	TRBJ2-7	TGTGCCAGCAGCCTAATGGAAGGACAGGCCACTTCCTACGAGCAGTACTTC	CASSLMEGQATSYEQYF
TRBD1	-	TRBV7-9	TRBJ2-1	TGTGCCAGCAGATCAGACCCGAGGGGACAGAACAATGAGCAGTTCTTC	CASRSDPRGQNNEQFF
TRBD1	-	TRBV5-6	TRBJ1-4	TGTGCCAGCAGCCCAGGACAGGGGGGAGAAAAACTGTTTTTT	CASSPGQGGEKLFF
-	-	TRBV7-3	TRBJ2-1	TGTGCCAGCAGCTCACAGGGCGATGAGCAGTTCTTC	CASSSQGDEQFF
-	-	TRBV27	TRBJ1-2	TGTGCCAGCAGTTTATGGGACGGAGAGACCTTCTATGGCTACACCTTC	CASSLWDGETFYGYTF
-	-	TRBV2	TRBJ1-1	TGTGCCAGCAGTGAAGCGAGGGCTGAAGCTTTCTTT	CASSEARAEAFF
TRBD2	-	TRBV7-9	TRBJ2-2	TGTGCCAGCAGCTCGCCGGGGGGGCCCACCGGGGAGCTGTTTTTT	CASSSPGGPTGELFF
-	-	TRBV18	TRBJ1-5	TGTGCCAGCTCAAAAGATCTCCAGACCGGCAATCAGCCCCAGCATTTT	CASSKDLQTGNQPQHF
-	-	TRBV5-1	TRBJ1-2	TGCGCCAGCAGCTTGGACGGATTAACTTATGGCTACACCTTC	CASSLDGLTYGYTF
-	-	TRBV6-4	TRBJ2-3	TGTGCCAGCAGTGACTCTGCGGAAAGCACAGATACGCAGTATTTT	CASSDSAESTDTQYF
-	-	TRBV15	TRBJ1-1	TGTGCCACCAGCAGAGGGGGATCCAACGATGAAGCTTTCTTT	CATSRGGSNDEAFF
-	-	TRBV27	TRBJ2-5	TGTGCCAGCAGTAGCGTTCCCCAAGAGACCCAGTACTTC	CASSSVPQETQYF
TRBD1	once	TRBV7-9	TRBJ1-1	TGTGCCAGCAGCCCCCCCGGCAGGGGGCGCGCTGAAGCTTTCTTT	CASSPPGRGRAEAFF
TRBD1	-	TRBV7-9	TRBJ2-1	TGTGCCAGCAGCTCCAACAATCCAATTTGGGACAGGGACCACAATGAGCAGTTCTTC	CASSSNNPIWDRDHNEQFF
-	-	TRBV27	TRBJ1-4	TGTGCCAGCAGCCGCGGGGTTGGGGGGACTAATGAAAAACTGTTTTTT	CASSRGVGGTNEKLFF
TRBD2	-	TRBV4-1	TRBJ2-3	TGCGCCAGCAGCCAAGCGGGGGGGGGCACAGATACGCAGTATTTT	CASSQAGGGTDTQYF
-	-	TRBV15	TRBJ2-7	TGTGCCACCAGCAGAGAACCCCGGACAGATTACGAGCAGTACTTC	CATSREPRTDYEQYF
-	-	TRBV4-1	TRBJ2-7	TGCGCCAGCAGCCAAGTCCTCGATGAAGGGATCTACGAGCAGTACTTC	CASSQVLDEGIYEQYF
TRBD1	-	TRBV2	TRBJ1-2	TGTGCCAGCTCAGGGGGCGCATCCTATGGCTACACCTTC	CASSGGASYGYTF
-	-	TRBV9	TRBJ2-6	TGTGCCAGCAGCGCCTCGGGCTCTGGGGCCAACGTCCTGACTTTC	CASSASGSGANVLTF
-	-	TRBV7-8	TRBJ1-6	TGTGCCAGCAGCTTAGGGGGGCCCTTATACAATTCACCCCTCCACTTT	CASSLGGPLYNSPLHF
TRBD2	-	TRBV7-2	TRBJ2-3	TGTGCCAGCAGCTTAGGACTAGCGATGGGAGATACGCAGTATTTT	CASSLGLAMGDTQYF
-	-	TRBV4-1	TRBJ2-7	TGCGCCAGCAGCCAAGTCACAGGGTCCTACGAGCAGTACTTC	CASSQVTGSYEQYF
TRBD1	-	TRBV4-1	TRBJ2-2	TGCGCCAGCAGCCCCCTTTTGGACAGGGGGCCTGGCGGGGAGCTGTTTTTT	CASSPLLDRGPGGELFF
TRBD1	once	TRBV9	TRBJ1-1	TGTGCCAGCAGCGTAGGGACAGGGGGCGGGGTATCAGAAGCTTTCTTT	CASSVGTGGGVSEAFF
-	-	TRBV11-2	TRBJ2-7	TGTGCCAGCAGCTTAGCTGACAGCTTGGGGTACGAGCAGTACTTC	CASSLADSLGYEQYF
-	-	TRBV27	TRBJ1-1	TGTGCCAGCAGCTACAAGATGGACGGGGTTGAAGCTTTCTTT	CASSYKMDGVEAFF
-	-	TRBV5-4	TRBJ2-2	TGTGCCAGCAGCTTGGGTAACACCGGGGAGCTGTTTTTT	CASSLGNTGELFF
-	-	TRBV9	TRBJ1-1	TGTGCCAGCAGCGTAGTGGTCTGGGGGGGAGACACTGAAGCTTTCTTT	CASSVVVWGGDTEAFF
-	-	TRBV13	TRBJ2-2	TGTGCCAGCAGCTTAGGAGGGACGGTGAACACCGGGGAGCTGTTTTTT	CASSLGGTVNTGELFF